The 7 T cell receptor beta chains presented below share a single source sample, sequenced in a study of monozygotic twins with inflammatory bowel disease. From the 5' RACE reads, TCRdb lists one entry per CDR3 protein and no DNA. The sample table sets out approximately 160,000 distinct CDR3 sequences. The specimen was blood. Every receptor here comes from a human donor with ulcerative colitis or Crohn's disease, or a healthy co-twin of an affected twin (not recorded which).

The gene calls are TRBV20-1 and TRBJ2-6. The V gene's germline CDR1 is DFQATT and CDR2 SNEGSKA (reference sequence). This CDR3 region has 16 residues. The CDR3 loop is CSARTKKSSGANVLTF.

The gene calls are TRBV3-1 and TRBJ1-5; no DNA is available, so the TRBD1 call from TCRdb remains unchecked. The CDR3 has 14 residues. CDR1 is LGHDT, CDR2 YNNKEL, per germline (reference sequence). CDR3 in amino acids: CASSQAGSEQPQHF.

The chain employs TRBV6-2 or TRBV6-3 and TRBJ2-2. The CDR3 is 11 amino acids. From germline, CDR1 is MNHEY and CDR2 SVGEGT. The CDR3 loop is CASSGIGRLFF.

This rearrangement joins TRBV20-1 to TRBJ2-1; TCRdb lists TRBD2, though no DNA is available to test this call. This CDR3 contains 14 residues. The germline CDR1 and CDR2 sequences are DFQATT and SNEGSKA (reference sequence). The CDR3 spells CSSREGGLGNEQFF.

This chain uses TRBV7-9 with TRBJ2-2. The germline V gene has CDR1 SEHNR and CDR2 FQNEAQ (reference sequence). CDR3 length equals 14 residues. The CDR3 loop reads CASSLIRNTGELFF. The variable domain in full, completed from reference TRBV7-9 and TRBJ2-2, reads DTGVSQNPRHKITKRGQNVTFRCDPISEHNRLYWYRQTLGQGPEFLTYFQNEAQLEKSRLLSDRFSAERPKGSFSTLEIQRTEQGDSAMYLCASSLIRNTGELFFGEGSRLTVL.

This chain joins TRBV5-1 and TRBJ1-1. Germline assignment: CDR1 SGHRS and CDR2 YFSETQ. The CDR3 has 15 amino acids. CDR3 in amino acids: CASSPSGLINTEAFF.

The V call is TRBV5-1, the J call TRBJ1-2; with no DNA, the TCRdb D assignment of TRBD1 cannot be verified. The CDR3 is 13 amino acids. The germline V gene encodes CDR1 SGHRS and CDR2 YFSETQ. CDR3 region: CASSLAPPEGYTF.